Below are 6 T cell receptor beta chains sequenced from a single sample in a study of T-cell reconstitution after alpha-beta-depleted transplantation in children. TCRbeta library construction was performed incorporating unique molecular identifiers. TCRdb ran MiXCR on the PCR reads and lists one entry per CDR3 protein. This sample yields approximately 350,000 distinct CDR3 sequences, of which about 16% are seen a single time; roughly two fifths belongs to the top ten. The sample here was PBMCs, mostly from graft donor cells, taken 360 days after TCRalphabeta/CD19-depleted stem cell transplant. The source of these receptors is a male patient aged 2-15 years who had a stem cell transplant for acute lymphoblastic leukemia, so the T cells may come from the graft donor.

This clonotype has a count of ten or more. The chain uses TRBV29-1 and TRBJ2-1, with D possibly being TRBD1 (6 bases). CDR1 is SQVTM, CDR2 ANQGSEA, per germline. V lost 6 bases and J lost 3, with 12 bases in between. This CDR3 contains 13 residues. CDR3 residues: CSVPQGYYNEQFF. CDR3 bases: TGCAGCGTCCCACAGGGTTACTACAATGAGCAGTTCTTC.

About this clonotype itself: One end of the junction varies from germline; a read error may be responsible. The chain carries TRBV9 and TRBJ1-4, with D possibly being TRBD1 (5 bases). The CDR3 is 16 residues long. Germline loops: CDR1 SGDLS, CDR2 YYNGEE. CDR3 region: CASSVAPRTTNEKLFF. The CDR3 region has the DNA TGTGCCAGCAGCGTAGCCCCCCGGACAACGAATGAAAAACTGTTTTTT.

The CDR3 sequence is CASRVTGELFF. The CDR3 DNA sequence: TGTGCCAGCAGGGTGACCGGGGAGCTGTTTTTT. The chain combines TRBV7-9 with TRBJ2-2; D remains unclear. The germline CDR1 and CDR2 sequences are SEHNR and FQNEAQ (reference sequence). V lost 6 bases, J lost 5 bases, and 4 bases lay in between. This CDR3 is 11 amino acids long.

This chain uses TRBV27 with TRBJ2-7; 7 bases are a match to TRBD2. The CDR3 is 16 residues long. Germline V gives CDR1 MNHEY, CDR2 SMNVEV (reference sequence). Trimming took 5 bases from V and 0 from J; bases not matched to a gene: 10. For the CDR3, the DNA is TGTGCCAGCAGTCCCCTCGGACTAGTCAGCTCCTACGAGCAGTACTTC. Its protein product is CASSPLGLVSSYEQYF.

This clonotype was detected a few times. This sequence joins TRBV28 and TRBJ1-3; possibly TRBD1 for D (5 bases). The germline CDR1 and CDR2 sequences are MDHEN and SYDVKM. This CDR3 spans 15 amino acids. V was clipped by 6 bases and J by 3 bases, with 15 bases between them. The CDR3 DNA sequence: TGTGCCAGCAGGCGTAGAAGGGGAAATGGAAACACCATATATTTT. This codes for CASRRRRGNGNTIYF.

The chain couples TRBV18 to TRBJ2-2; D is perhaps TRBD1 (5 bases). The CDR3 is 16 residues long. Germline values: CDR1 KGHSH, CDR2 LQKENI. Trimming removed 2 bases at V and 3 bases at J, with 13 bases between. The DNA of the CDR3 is TGTGCCAGCTCACCAAGAAGGGGCGCAGACACCGGGGAGCTGTTTTTT. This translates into CASSPRRGADTGELFF. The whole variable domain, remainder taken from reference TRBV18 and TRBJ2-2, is NAGVMQNPRHLVRRRGQEARLRCSPMKGHSHVYWYRQLPEEGLKFMVYLQKENIIDESGMPKERFSAEFPKEGPSILRIQQVVRGDSAAYFCASSPRRGADTGELFFGEGSRLTVL.